This TCR beta chain was identified during a study of cytomegalovirus exposure and HLA in healthy donors. Study-wide findings and caveats: As confirmed in vitro, three CMV-associated chains were specific for CMV antigens. Cytomegalovirus-associated status was assigned to some 180 TCR beta chains.

There are a few counts of this clone. As yet, its antigen is unknown. Amplification used 60 Vbeta primers and 13 Jbeta primers. Assay used: immunoSEQ multiplex PCR; TCRdb lists only in-frame clones, some missing. The table records about 190,000 clones, 70% to 90% of them present only once. The TCR sequence derives from a woman under 30 in good health and CMV-seronegative. The sequencing sample was made of PBMCs.

DNA for the CDR3: TGTGCCAGTACTAAGACAGGGGCGGTTGATTCACCCCTCCACTTT. Protein sequence: CASTKTGAVDSPLHF. The rearrangement links TRBV19 to TRBJ1-6, with 8 nucleotides matching TRBD1. The ends lost 7 bases at V and 8 bases at J; junction bases unmatched: 10. The CDR3 is 15 residues long. Germline-derived CDR1 and CDR2 are LNHDA and SQIVND (reference sequence).